This TCR beta chain was retrieved from a study of T cell repertoires in cytomegalovirus infection. Study as a whole: Indicated by public TCR beta signatures were CMV infection and matching HLA type.

This clonotype came up many times. The antigen is unknown. Germline V gene sequence: CDR1 SGHTA, CDR2 FQGNSA. V lost 5 bases to trimming and J lost 7 bases; unmatched junction nucleotides: 6. There are 15 residues in the CDR3. One entry per CDR3 protein, called by TCRdb with MiXCR from the reads. The table has approximately 500,000 distinct CDR3 sequences, 33% seen once; the top ten hold about a sixth. Study-wide points: The study identified carriers of CMV plus the relevant HLA from cumulative public TCR beta family frequency.

The source material was cultured PBMCs, sampled from culture after CMV antigen stimulation. The sequence derives from a human donor in good health (CMV status not recorded). Some clones in this sample may be carry-over from other donors' samples. The rearrangement uses TRBV7-2 and TRBJ1-6; TRBD1 matches at 9 bases. The CDR3 here is CASSTGQGNNSPLHF. In DNA, the CDR3 is TGTGCCAGCAGCACGGGACAGGGAAACAATTCACCCCTCCACTTT.